This T cell receptor beta chain was observed in a study of T cells after posttransplantation cyclophosphamide. Study-wide points: Tissue-infiltrating T cells from skin or gut overlapped little with blood T cells. Recipient CMV seropositivity and CMV reactivation strongly tracked TRB clonality.

Here immunoSEQ multiplex PCR was the method, and the copy in TCRdb shows in-frame clones only, minus some. The sample has 37,000 or so clones, none seen only once. This clone came up many times. The antigen is undetermined. V shed 1 base and J shed 8 bases, with 16 bases lying between them. This CDR3 has 15 amino acids. Germline CDR1 and CDR2: SGHRS and YFSETQ. This related bone marrow graft donor gave peripheral blood on the day of marrow donation. This chain links TRBV5-1 with TRBJ2-4, with a possible D match to TRBD2 (6 bases). The material sequenced was PBMCs. This sequence originates from a man aged 30-40 years in good health and a related stem cell transplant donor. The CDR3: CASSLNPTGDDIQYF. CDR3 bases: TGCGCCAGCAGCTTGAACCCAACGGGGGACGACATTCAGTACTTC.